The rows below give T cell receptor beta chains drawn from one sample of a study of graft-versus-host responses after intestinal transplantation. TCRdb keeps only in-frame clones here, not all; method: immunoSEQ multiplex PCR. Among 85,000 to 90,000 clones listed, about nine tenths were seen once. No antigen has been assigned to these receptors. Specimen: unstimulated CD4+ T cells sorted from spleen or lymph node cells, collected before intestinal transplant. The receptors were sampled from a human donor who received an intestinal transplant. CDR3s include the opening cysteine and the closing phenylalanine or tryptophan. D genes are given only for firm matches. Expanded clones are given a class, and other clones once, few, many or no size at all.

d_call j_call v_call clone_size cdr3_aa cdr3_nt
- TRBJ2-5 TRBV6-5 - CASSVSQPSGTQYF TGTGCCAGCAGTGTAAGCCAGCCCTCAGGGACCCAGTACTTC
TRBD1 TRBJ1-2 TRBV6-1 - CASSEKGQGDYGYTF TGTGCCAGCAGTGAAAAGGGACAGGGGGACTATGGCTACACCTTC
TRBD2 TRBJ2-4 TRBV5-1 - CASSQLGPRSGTTDIQYF TGCGCCAGCAGCCAGCTTGGACCGAGGTCCGGGACTACGGACATTCAGTACTTC
- TRBJ2-3 TRBV15 - CATSRVAATDTQYF TGTGCCACCAGCAGAGTAGCGGCCACAGATACGCAGTATTTT
TRBD1 TRBJ1-5 TRBV6-1 - CASRMTGLGNQPQHF TGTGCCAGCAGGATGACAGGGTTGGGCAATCAGCCCCAGCATTTT
TRBD1 TRBJ2-5 TRBV7-2 - CASSSQGATETQYF TGTGCCAGCAGCTCACAGGGGGCAACGGAGACCCAGTACTTC
TRBD1 TRBJ2-3 TRBV11-2 - CASSQPGTGLTDTQYF TGTGCCAGCAGCCAACCCGGGACAGGGTTAACAGATACGCAGTATTTT
- TRBJ2-7 TRBV11-3 - CASSLGLESHEQYF TGTGCCAGCAGCTTAGGGCTAGAAAGTCACGAGCAGTACTTC
- TRBJ2-2 TRBV21-1 - CASSKEVCATNTGELFF TGTGCCAGCAGCAAAGAGGTCTGCGCTACGAACACCGGGGAGCTGTTTTTT
- TRBJ2-5 TRBV19 - CASSRGLQQETQYF TGTGCCAGTAGTAGAGGGCTACAGCAAGAGACCCAGTACTTC
TRBD1 TRBJ2-5 TRBV6-6 - CASSLSRTGVPVQYF TGTGCCAGCAGTTTATCCCGGACAGGGGTTCCGGTCCAGTACTTC
TRBD2 TRBJ2-3 TRBV19 few CASSIKAGGTDTQYF TGTGCCAGTAGTATCAAGGCGGGAGGCACAGATACGCAGTATTTT
TRBD2 TRBJ2-5 TRBV2 - CASSGTSARGETQYF TGTGCCAGCAGTGGGACTAGCGCGAGGGGAGAGACCCAGTACTTC
- TRBJ2-1 TRBV6-6 - CASSSTNSYNEQFF TGTGCCAGCAGTTCCACCAATTCCTACAATGAGCAGTTCTTC
- TRBJ2-7 TRBV6-5 - CASSIPGLKYF TGTGCCAGCAGTATCCCGGGACTCAAGTACTTC
- TRBJ2-2 TRBV2 - CASSELAPPNTGELFF TGTGCCAGCAGTGAACTAGCGCCTCCGAACACCGGGGAGCTGTTTTTT
- TRBJ2-2 TRBV2 - CASTRRGTGELFF TGTGCCAGCACACGTCGGGGCACCGGGGAGCTGTTTTTT
TRBD2 TRBJ2-3 TRBV7-3 - CASSLRSTSGSSDTQYF TGTGCCAGCAGTTTAAGGTCGACTAGCGGGAGTTCAGATACGCAGTATTTT
- TRBJ1-2 TRBV6-5 - CASSYELTGYGYTF TGTGCCAGCAGTTACGAACTGACGGGCTATGGCTACACCTTC
- TRBJ2-2 TRBV6-1 few CASSELSRNTGELFF TGTGCCAGCAGTGAACTGTCTCGGAACACCGGGGAGCTGTTTTTT
- TRBJ2-7 TRBV6-1 - CASSVLVAYYEQYF TGTGCCAGCAGTGTTCTAGTAGCCTACTACGAGCAGTACTTC
- TRBJ2-7 TRBV6-5 - CASTGSSYEQYF TGTGCCAGCACGGGGAGCTCCTACGAGCAGTACTTC
- TRBJ1-5 TRBV6-6 - CASSYSTRGNQPQHF TGTGCCAGCAGTTACTCGACAAGGGGCAATCAGCCCCAGCATTTT
TRBD1 TRBJ1-2 TRBV11-2 - CASSSGGGYTF TGTGCCAGCAGTTCAGGGGGAGGCTACACCTTC
TRBD1 TRBJ2-7 TRBV19 - CASSPPGQPDYEQYF TGTGCCAGTAGCCCGCCGGGACAGCCAGACTACGAGCAGTACTTC
- TRBJ2-5 TRBV7-9 - CASSLGSGQETQYF TGTGCCAGCAGCTTAGGTAGCGGCCAAGAGACCCAGTACTTC
TRBD1 TRBJ2-7 TRBV28 - CASVGPGQGHYEQYF TGTGCCAGCGTAGGGCCGGGACAGGGACACTACGAGCAGTACTTC
TRBD1 TRBJ1-6 TRBV5-1 - CASSGNRGPQQDSPLHF TGCGCCAGCAGCGGAAACAGGGGGCCCCAACAGGATTCACCCCTCCACTTT
TRBD1 TRBJ2-6 TRBV27 - CASSRQGAAFAGANVLTF TGTGCCAGCAGCCGGCAGGGGGCGGCATTTGCGGGGGCCAACGTCCTGACTTTC
TRBD1 TRBJ2-2 TRBV18 - CASSRGQGNTGELFF TGTGCCAGCTCACGAGGACAGGGGAACACCGGGGAGCTGTTTTTT
- TRBJ1-2 TRBV6-6 - CASSKTVQDGYTF TGTGCCAGCAGTAAGACAGTTCAGGATGGCTACACCTTC
TRBD1 TRBJ1-2 TRBV30 - CAWSLPLQFRTGRYYGYTF TGTGCCTGGAGTCTTCCGCTACAGTTCCGGACAGGGAGATACTATGGCTACACCTTC
TRBD1 TRBJ1-1 TRBV5-1 once CASSWDRVYTEAFF TGCGCCAGCAGCTGGGACAGGGTTTACACTGAAGCTTTCTTT
TRBD1 TRBJ1-1 TRBV27 - CASSPTLRGTNTEAFF TGTGCCAGCAGTCCTACCCTCAGGGGGACCAACACTGAAGCTTTCTTT
- TRBJ2-1 TRBV29-1 - CSVEEGVSSYNEQFF TGCAGCGTTGAAGAGGGCGTCAGCTCCTACAATGAGCAGTTCTTC
TRBD2 TRBJ2-7 TRBV10-3 - CATGTSGSYYEQYF TGTGCCACCGGGACTAGCGGGAGCTACTACGAGCAGTACTTC
- TRBJ2-5 TRBV19 - CASSISAASQETQYF TGTGCCAGTAGTATATCAGCGGCCTCCCAAGAGACCCAGTACTTC
- TRBJ2-7 TRBV4-1 - CASSQPTGKKTYEQYF TGCGCCAGCAGCCAACCTACAGGGAAAAAGACCTACGAGCAGTACTTC
- TRBJ1-2 TRBV5-6 - CASSLGVAAFPYYGYTF TGTGCCAGCAGCTTAGGAGTCGCGGCGTTCCCATACTATGGCTACACCTTC
- TRBJ1-1 TRBV18 - CASSPLARGVDLDTEAFF TGTGCCAGCTCACCACTCGCCCGGGGGGTGGACTTGGACACTGAAGCTTTCTTT
- TRBJ2-6 TRBV30 - CAWSPRSGLRGLSGANVLTF TGTGCCTGGAGTCCCCGGAGCGGGCTCCGGGGACTCTCTGGGGCCAACGTCCTGACTTTC